The 18 T cell receptor beta chains given below trace back to one sample, sequenced in a study of OX40 agonist ivuxolimab in advanced cancers. Produced via immunoSEQ multiplex PCR; TCRdb's table is partial and in-frame only. The repertoire consists of about 69,000 clones, with about 85% occurring once and the leading ten covering 2.5% to 3%. Sequencing was performed on CD4+ or CD8+ T cells sorted from blood, taken in a trial of the OX40 agonist ivuxolimab. All receptors derive from an adult with an advanced solid tumor such as melanoma, head and neck, liver or kidney cancer.

J is TRBJ2-5 and V is TRBV6-1; no reliable D call. V gave up 4 bases and J gave up 5 bases, with 14 bases separating them. CDR3 length: 14 residues. The germline V gene encodes CDR1 MNHNS and CDR2 SASEGT. The CDR3 spells CASSGAPRRETQYF. CDR3 in DNA: TGTGCCAGCAGTGGTGCCCCCCGAAGGGAGACCCAGTACTTC.

The chain recombines TRBV7-2 with TRBJ2-7, with D hard to call. Germline assignment: CDR1 SGHTA and CDR2 FQGNSA. The CDR3 covers 11 residues. The ends were cut back, 4 bases at V and 2 bases at J, with 3 bases in the middle. CDR3 DNA sequence: TGTGCCAGCAGCTCCGCCTACGAGCAGTACTTC. Translating gives CASSSAYEQYF.

V gene TRBV29-1 combines with J gene TRBJ2-1; D gene unclear. V was cut by 2 bases and J by 1 base, with 12 bases left in between. The CDR3 is 15 residues long. Germline assignment: CDR1 SQVTM and CDR2 ANQGSEA. The DNA for the CDR3 is TGCAGCGTTGAAACCGAAATCCGGTCCTACAATGAGCAGTTCTTC. Its protein is CSVETEIRSYNEQFF.

This chain connects TRBV5-1 to TRBJ2-7, with 10 bases that match TRBD1. The CDR3 is 14 amino acids. Per the germline V gene, CDR1 is SGHRS and CDR2 is YFSETQ. J was trimmed by 2 bases and V by 5 bases; bases with no gene match: 4. CDR3: CASRHGQGAYEQYF. The DNA for the CDR3 is TGCGCCAGCAGGCATGGACAGGGGGCCTACGAGCAGTACTTC. The whole variable domain, filled in from reference TRBV5-1 and TRBJ2-7, reads KAGVTQTPRYLIKTRGQQVTLSCSPISGHRSVSWYQQTPGQGLQFLFEYFSETQRNKGNFPGRFSGRQFSNSRSEMNVSTLELGDSALYLCASRHGQGAYEQYFGPGTRLTVT.

A note on this clone: Distinct nucleotide sequences in the sample also encode this CDR3. The V call is TRBV6-5, the J call TRBJ2-6; possible D gene TRBD1, 6 bases. V dropped 5 bases and J dropped 9 bases, with 14 bases sitting between them. Germline V CDR1 and CDR2: MNHEY, SVGAGI. This CDR3 spans 14 amino acids. The CDR3 loop is CASSSPGHLNVLTF. The CDR3 DNA is TGTGCCAGCAGTAGTCCGGGACACCTCAACGTCCTGACTTTC.

The rearrangement uses TRBV5-1 and TRBJ1-6; D not resolved. Per the germline V gene, CDR1 is SGHRS and CDR2 is YFSETQ. The CDR3 sequence is 14 residues long. Trimming removed 0 bases from V and 7 bases from J, with 8 bases in between. The CDR3 coding sequence is TGCGCCAGCAGCTTGGGGGTTCAAAATTCACCCCTCCACTTT. Its translation: CASSLGVQNSPLHF.

V usage is TRBV11-2 and J usage is TRBJ2-5; D gene unclear. Germline CDR1 reads SGHAT; CDR2 reads FQNNGV. Trimming took off 1 base at V and 3 bases at J, with 6 bases between the two ends. The CDR3 is made up of 13 amino acids. The CDR3 DNA is TGTGCCAGCAGCTTAGTTAGGGAAGAGACCCAGTACTTC. This sequence encodes CASSLVREETQYF.

This chain links TRBV11-2 with TRBJ1-5; D might be TRBD1 (5 bases). CDR3 length equals 15 residues. The germline V gene has CDR1 SGHAT and CDR2 FQNNGV. Trimming removed 0 bases from V and 8 bases from J, with 14 bases in between. The CDR3 spells CASSLDSVGGEPQHF. The CDR3 coding sequence is TGTGCCAGCAGCTTAGATTCGGTTGGAGGGGAGCCCCAGCATTTT.

This chain uses TRBV5-1 with TRBJ2-5; no clear D gene. This CDR3 is 14 amino acids long. Germline CDR1 and CDR2: SGHRS and YFSETQ. With 1 base removed from V and 5 bases from J, the gap between germline ends came to 12 bases. The CDR3 region has the DNA TGCGCCAGCAGCTTGAAGCCCGGACGCGAGACCCAGTACTTC. It translates to CASSLKPGRETQYF. The full variable domain, with the rest looked up from reference TRBV5-1 and TRBJ2-5, is KAGVTQTPRYLIKTRGQQVTLSCSPISGHRSVSWYQQTPGQGLQFLFEYFSETQRNKGNFPGRFSGRQFSNSRSEMNVSTLELGDSALYLCASSLKPGRETQYFGPGTRLLVL.

The genes are TRBV15 and TRBJ1-2; D not resolved. V was shortened by 1 base and J by 1 base, with 4 bases between the two germline ends. CDR1 is LNHNV, CDR2 YYDKDF, per germline (reference sequence). CDR3 length: 13 amino acids. As DNA, the CDR3 is TGTGCCACCAGCAGAGGGTTTAACTATGGCTACACCTTC. Protein sequence: CATSRGFNYGYTF.

Only a few counts were recorded for this clone. The rearrangement joins TRBV12-5 to TRBJ2-5; 11 bases line up with TRBD2. Per the germline V gene, CDR1 is LGHNT and CDR2 is FRNRAP. This CDR3 region has 14 residues. Germline trimming cut 7 bases from V and 3 bases from J; bases unmatched to any gene: 4. This CDR3 reads CASAPTSGEETQYF. The CDR3 DNA sequence: TGTGCTAGTGCCCCGACTAGCGGGGAAGAGACCCAGTACTTC.

The chain is built from TRBV28 and TRBJ1-5, with TRBD1 matching 7 bases. This CDR3 region has 14 residues. CDR1 is MDHEN, CDR2 SYDVKM, per germline. With V trimmed by 8 bases and J by 9 bases, 13 bases remained unmatched. CDR3 loop: CASGGQGVWGPQHF. CDR3 sequence (DNA): TGTGCCAGCGGAGGTCAGGGGGTTTGGGGGCCCCAGCATTTT.

CDR3 in DNA: TGTGCCAGCAGTGAAGCGCTTGACAGTGCGAGCTCCTATAATTCACCCCTCCACTTT. Its protein is CASSEALDSASSYNSPLHF. This chain links TRBV6-1 with TRBJ1-6, with D perhaps TRBD1 (5 bases). The germline gives CDR1 MNHNS, CDR2 SASEGT. This CDR3 has 19 residues. V was clipped by 0 bases and J by 0 bases, with 15 bases between them.

The rearrangement uses TRBV30 and TRBJ2-1; D may be TRBD2 (6 bases). Trimming removed 1 base from V and 9 bases from J, with 19 bases in between. The CDR3 covers 15 residues. Looked up from germline, CDR1 is GTSNPN and CDR2 is SVGIG (reference sequence). For the CDR3, the DNA is TGTGCCTGGAGTGGTCAGGTAGGAGGGATGGGTGAGCAGTTCTTC. As protein: CAWSGQVGGMGEQFF. The variable domain in full, completed from reference TRBV30 and TRBJ2-1, reads SQTIHQWPATLVQPVGSPLSLECTVEGTSNPNLYWYRQAAGRGLQLLFYSVGIGQISSEVPQNLSASRPQDRQFILSSKKLLLSDSGFYLCAWSGQVGGMGEQFFGPGTRLTVL.

This clone occurred a few times. The chain recombines TRBV10-3 with TRBJ1-5; D may be TRBD1 (5 bases). The CDR3 sequence is 16 residues long. Trimming removed 0 bases at V and 6 bases at J, with 15 bases between. Germline CDR1 ENHRY, CDR2 SYGVKD. CDR3 nucleotide sequence: TGTGCCATCAGTGAGTCGCACTTTGGGGGTTTTCAGCCCCAGCATTTT. Its translation: CAISESHFGGFQPQHF.

A few counts support this clone. This rearrangement joins TRBV18 to TRBJ2-7; TRBD2 agrees at 7 bases. The V and J ends lost 0 bases and 5 bases, in that order; junction bases with no gene match: 7. Germline V gene lookup returns CDR1 KGHSH and CDR2 LQKENI. CDR3 length equals 15 residues. CDR3 in DNA: TGTGCCAGCTCACCACCGGGGAGGGCGAGGGACGAGCAGTACTTC. Translated: CASSPPGRARDEQYF.

The chain recombines TRBV19 with TRBJ2-2; 14 bases are shared with TRBD2. This CDR3 has 18 residues. With 3 bases clipped from V and 2 bases from J, the junction kept 5 bases outside the gene matches. Germline V lookup: CDR1 LNHDA, CDR2 SQIVND (reference sequence). CDR3 region: CASSIGLAGGRNTGELFF. DNA for the CDR3: TGTGCCAGTAGTATCGGACTAGCGGGGGGCCGCAACACCGGGGAGCTGTTTTTT.

The CDR3 DNA follows: TGTGCCAGCAGTGAATCCGGAGAAGGTACGCAGTATTTT. This encodes CASSESGEGTQYF. The chain is built from TRBV6-1 and TRBJ2-3; D remains ambiguous. This CDR3 contains 13 residues. CDR1 and CDR2 (germline): MNHNS, SASEGT. V lost 2 bases and J lost 8, with 11 bases in between.